This T cell receptor (beta chain) is from a study of T cells after yellow fever vaccination. Remarks on this clonotype: Its cognate antigen is unknown.

CDR1 and CDR2 from the germline V gene are MNHEY and SVGAGI. V gave up 2 bases and J gave up 7 bases, with 14 bases separating them. CDR3 length: 14 residues. TCR cDNA, made by 5'RACE template switching, carried an added universal primer site and UMIs. TCRdb reprocessed the 5' RACE reads via MiXCR and lists one record per CDR3 protein. Of more than 95,000 distinct CDR3 sequences listed, nearly 15% are singletons. Study-wide findings and caveats: Boosting was followed by the reappearance of most primary-vaccination clones (around 95% CD4, about 89% CD8). Sorted repertoires could include abundant contaminating clonotypes from bulk cells.

The chain employs TRBV6-5 and TRBJ1-1; D possibly corresponds to TRBD1 (5 bases). This clonotype originated in a young man who received the YFV17D yellow fever vaccine. Sequenced material: CD8+ T cells sorted from PBMCs, taken 5 days after the yellow fever booster vaccination. CDR3 bases: TGTGCCAGCAGTTACGGGCTCATCGGGGGTGAAGCTTTCTTT. Residues: CASSYGLIGGEAFF.